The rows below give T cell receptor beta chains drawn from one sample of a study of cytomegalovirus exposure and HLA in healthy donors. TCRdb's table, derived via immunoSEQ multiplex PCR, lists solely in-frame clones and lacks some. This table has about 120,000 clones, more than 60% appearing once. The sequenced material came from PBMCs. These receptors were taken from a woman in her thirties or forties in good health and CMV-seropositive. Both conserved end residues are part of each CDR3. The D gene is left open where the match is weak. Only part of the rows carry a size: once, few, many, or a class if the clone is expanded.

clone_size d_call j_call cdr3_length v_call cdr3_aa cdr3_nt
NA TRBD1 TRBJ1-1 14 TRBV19 CASNLGQADTEAFF TGTGCCAGTAATCTGGGACAGGCGGACACTGAAGCTTTCTTT
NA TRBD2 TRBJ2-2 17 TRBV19 CASSIVLAGGRTGELFF TGTGCCAGTAGTATCGTTCTAGCGGGAGGTCGGACCGGGGAGCTGTTTTTT
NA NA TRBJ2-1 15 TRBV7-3 CASSPGGGRHNEQFF TGTGCCAGCAGCCCTGGGGGCGGCAGGCACAATGAGCAGTTCTTC
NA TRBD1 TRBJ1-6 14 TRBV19 CASTYDRGNSPLHF TGTGCCAGTACTTATGACAGGGGTAACTCACCCCTCCACTTT
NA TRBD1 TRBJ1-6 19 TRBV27 CASSLFSGQGGPYNSPLHF TGTGCCAGCAGTCTCTTTAGTGGACAGGGGGGCCCCTATAATTCACCCCTCCACTTT
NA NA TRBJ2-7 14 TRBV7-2 CASSIAAKSYEQYF TGTGCCAGCAGCATAGCGGCAAAATCCTACGAGCAGTACTTC
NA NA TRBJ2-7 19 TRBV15 CATSRARLILPSEAYEQYF TGTGCCACCAGCAGAGCGAGACTCATCCTTCCTTCAGAAGCCTACGAGCAGTACTTC
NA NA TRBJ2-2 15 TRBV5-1 CASSLDRPLTGELFF TGCGCCAGCAGCTTGGACAGGCCGCTCACCGGGGAGCTGTTTTTT
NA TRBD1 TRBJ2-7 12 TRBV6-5 CASRLQGSAQYF TGTGCCAGCAGGCTACAGGGGAGCGCGCAGTACTTC
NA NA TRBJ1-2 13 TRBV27 CASSLRGGYGYTF TGTGCCAGCAGTTTAAGGGGCGGCTATGGCTACACCTTC
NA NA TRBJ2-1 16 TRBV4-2 CASSPRDGNTYNEQFF TGTGCCAGCAGCCCCCGTGACGGGAACACCTACAATGAGCAGTTCTTC
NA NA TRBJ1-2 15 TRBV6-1 CASRPGQRSFDGYTF TGTGCCAGCAGGCCAGGACAGAGAAGTTTCGATGGCTACACCTTC
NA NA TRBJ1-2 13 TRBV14 CASSLQGFGGYTF TGTGCCAGCAGCCTACAGGGATTCGGGGGCTACACCTTC
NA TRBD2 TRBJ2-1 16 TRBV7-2 CASSLGLAGLGDEQFF TGTGCCAGCAGCCTCGGACTAGCGGGGTTAGGGGATGAGCAGTTCTTC
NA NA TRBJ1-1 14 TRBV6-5 CASSSGRGYTEAFF TGTGCCAGCAGTTCGGGCAGGGGATACACTGAAGCTTTCTTT
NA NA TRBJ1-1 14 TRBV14 CASSQKQTNTEAFF TGTGCCAGCAGCCAAAAACAGACGAACACTGAAGCTTTCTTT
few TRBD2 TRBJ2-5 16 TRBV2 CASSFGSLAGGETQYF TGTGCCAGCAGTTTCGGTTCACTAGCGGGAGGGGAGACCCAGTACTTC
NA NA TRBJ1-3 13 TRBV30 CAWSPGFGNTIYF TGTGCCTGGAGCCCGGGGTTCGGAAACACCATATATTTT
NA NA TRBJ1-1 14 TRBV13 CASRTTGINTEAFF TGTGCCAGCAGGACGACAGGTATAAACACTGAAGCTTTCTTT
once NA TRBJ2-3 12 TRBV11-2 CASSLNSGGQYF TGTGCCAGCAGCTTAAATAGCGGAGGGCAGTATTTT
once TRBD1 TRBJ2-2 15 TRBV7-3 CASSRQGAGTGELFF TGTGCCAGCAGCCGACAGGGGGCAGGGACCGGGGAGCTGTTTTTT
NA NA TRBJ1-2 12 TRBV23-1 CASGSGLYGYTF TGCGCCAGCGGGTCAGGGCTCTATGGCTACACCTTC
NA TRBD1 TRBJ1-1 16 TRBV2 CASRSDPRQGARGAFF TGTGCCAGCAGGTCGGATCCGCGACAGGGGGCTAGAGGGGCTTTCTTT
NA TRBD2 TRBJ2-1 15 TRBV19 CASNLAGGSYNEQFF TGTGCCAGTAACTTAGCGGGGGGGTCCTACAATGAGCAGTTCTTC
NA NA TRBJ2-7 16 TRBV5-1 CASSMTTGTQTYEQYF TGCGCCAGCAGCATGACCACCGGGACTCAGACCTACGAGCAGTACTTC
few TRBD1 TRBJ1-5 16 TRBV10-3 CAISDSRDRGHQPQHF TGTGCCATCAGTGACTCCCGGGACAGGGGCCATCAGCCCCAGCATTTT
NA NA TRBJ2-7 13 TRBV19 CASSFGLSYEQYF TGTGCCAGTAGTTTTGGGCTTTCCTACGAGCAGTACTTC
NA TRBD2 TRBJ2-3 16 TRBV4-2 CASSPRLAGEADTQYF TGTGCCAGCAGCCCTCGACTAGCGGGAGAGGCAGATACGCAGTATTTT
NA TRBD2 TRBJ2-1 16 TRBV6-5 CASSYSSGPSYNEQFF TGTGCCAGCAGTTACTCTAGCGGGCCCTCCTACAATGAGCAGTTCTTC
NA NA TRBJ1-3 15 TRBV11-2 CASSDRRGSGNTIYF TGTGCCAGCAGCGATAGGAGGGGTTCTGGAAACACCATATATTTT
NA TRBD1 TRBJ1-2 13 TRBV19 CASSEGTGYGYTF TGTGCCAGTAGCGAGGGGACAGGTTATGGCTACACCTTC
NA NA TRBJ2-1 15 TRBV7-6 CASSLEAGVYNEQFF TGTGCCAGCAGCTTGGAGGCAGGTGTCTACAATGAGCAGTTCTTC
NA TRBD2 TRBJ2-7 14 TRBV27 CARRSASGRYEQYF TGTGCGAGACGGTCGGCTAGCGGGAGGTACGAGCAGTACTTC
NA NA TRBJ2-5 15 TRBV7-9 CASSLRSKGQETQYF TGTGCCAGCAGCTTACGCTCCAAGGGGCAAGAGACCCAGTACTTC
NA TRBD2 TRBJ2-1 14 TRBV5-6 CASGLAGGRGEQFF TGTGCCAGTGGACTAGCGGGGGGGAGGGGTGAGCAGTTCTTC
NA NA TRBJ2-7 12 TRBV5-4 CASSFDSYEQYF TGTGCCAGCAGCTTCGACTCATACGAGCAGTACTTC
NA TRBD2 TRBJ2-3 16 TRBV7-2 CASSPAGTSGADTQYF TGTGCCAGCAGCCCGGCCGGGACTAGCGGCGCAGATACGCAGTATTTT
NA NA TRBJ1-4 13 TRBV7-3 CASSLTAGEKLFF TGTGCCAGCAGCCTGACAGCCGGGGAAAAACTGTTTTTT
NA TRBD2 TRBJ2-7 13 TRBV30 CAGGLAGGYEQYF TGTGCCGGGGGACTAGCGGGAGGCTACGAGCAGTACTTC
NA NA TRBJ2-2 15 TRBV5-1 CASRPGDLDTGELFF TGCGCCAGCCGGCCGGGGGATCTGGACACCGGGGAGCTGTTTTTT